This TCR beta chain originates from a study of T-cell reconstitution after alpha-beta-depleted transplantation in children. Broader study findings: A year post-transplant, T-cell counts and diversity derived mostly from newly produced T cells. Surviving recipient T cells and thymic progenitors accounted for the high day-60 TCRbeta diversity observed in some patients. Several hundred rapidly expanded clones from non-depleted graft cells reportedly supplied alpha-beta T cells about two months post-transplant.

The library targeted TCRbeta and was prepared with unique molecular identifiers. TCRdb called the PCR reads again in MiXCR, with one record for every CDR3 protein. The sample has about 540,000 distinct CDR3 sequences, 25% to 30% seen once. This CDR3 spans 16 amino acids. As for this clonotype: Its antigen is still unknown. The germline gene is not matched at one end of the junction; a read error may be the cause.

The V and J genes are TRBV12-3 or TRBV12-4 and TRBJ1-1; 7 bases map to TRBD1. This specimen was PBMCs, taken before TCRalphabeta/CD19-depleted stem cell transplant. This clonotype originated in a boy in the first two years of life with Wiskott-Aldrich syndrome, due to receive a stem cell transplant. The DNA of the CDR3 is TGTGCCACCAGTTCATTCCAGTCGACAGGGAATTCTGAAGCTTTCTTT. Amino acids: CATSSFQSTGNSEAFF.